This entry features one TCR beta chain sequence. Its antigen is not identified. TCRdb keeps only in-frame clones here, not all; method: immunoSEQ multiplex PCR. The top ten hold under 0.2% of the sample, which has about 97,000 clones, roughly 91% seen once. This entry comes from a study of graft-versus-host responses after intestinal transplantation. About the study: Among the recipients, transplants were multivisceral, liver-intestinal, or isolated intestinal. Anti-thymocyte globulin induction, then tacrolimus and steroids for roughly 3 years, went to all recipients.

Study-level results: There was an association between peak levels of circulating GvH clones and early post-transplant HvG declines.

The sequence was collected from a human donor who was the organ donor for an intestinal transplant. This sample comprised unstimulated CD4+ T cells sorted from spleen or lymph node cells, obtained before transplant.

DNA for the CDR3: TGTGCCAGCAGCTTAGCCGGGACTAGCGGGAATACGCAGTATTTT. It translates to CASSLAGTSGNTQYF. V is TRBV7-2 and J is TRBJ2-3, with 13 bases fitting TRBD2. Germline lookup yields CDR1 SGHTA and CDR2 FQGNSA. With 0 bases clipped from V and 7 bases from J, the junction kept 1 base outside the gene matches. The CDR3 sequence is 15 residues long.